This T cell receptor beta chain appears in the sequencing data of a study of blood T cell repertoires in COVID-19 (dated by TCRdb to about 2020). Study-level background: The collaborator samples originated in the United States, Italy and Spain and spanned the acute and convalescent phases of COVID-19. Subjects who had been exposed to COVID-19, were actively infected with it, or had recovered from it provided the deeply sampled blood TCRbeta repertoires that made up the dataset. The material from the prospective study consisted of cDNA or gDNA derived from T cells, B-cell-depleted T cells, or PBMCs. Sample metadata almost always included a de-identified subject ID, COVID-19 status, age in years and sex. Where available, HLA class I and class II types were taken from metadata supplied by the sample provider and were not determined by assay-based typing. Samples were obtained from the ongoing ImmuneRACE study (first 160 participants) and from 1,200 or so subjects provided by 6 global collaborators. A freely available public database, intended as a resource for researchers studying the immune response to SARS-CoV-2, is where the repertoires were released. Overall results and qualifications from the work: The amount of clinical and demographic metadata varied by source and participant and was provided uncurated.

The immunoSEQ Assay, a bias-controlled multiplex PCR, was used to amplify TCRbeta CDR3 regions from genomic DNA. The authors processed their data as follows. The number of nucleated cells in each sample was estimated from the amplification of reference gene primers within the assay. To quantify the absolute abundance of each unique TCRbeta CDR3 rearrangement, sequence reads were collapsed and filtered. For each sample, productive Simpson clonality was calculated as the square root of Simpson's diversity index over productive rearrangements. Held by TCRdb, this immuneACCESS table contains in-frame sequences only and omits some clones. Under half of the omission traces to an unresolved V gene where checked; the cause of the rest is unknown. The D gene and trimming were derived from the DNA, and the V and J assignments and clone size from that table. The sample table holds approximately 98,000 clones, of which 88% were seen once. The biggest ten clones account for over 2% of the sample.

Whole blood was collected in K2EDTA tubes by collaborating institutions according to the institutions' own protocols. For TCRbeta analysis, collaborator samples were shipped as frozen whole blood, as isolated PBMCs, or as DNA extracted from either sample type. In this sample, this clone turned up a few times. The clone's antigen remains unknown. There are no base qualities to consult, and no much larger clone falls within one base. The clonotype was recovered from a human donor in a cohort sampled during active COVID-19. Sample: peripheral blood.

The nucleotide sequence reads TGTGCCAGCAGCAACGCCCCCCTCGGGGGTCAGCCCCAGCATTTT. Its translation is CASSNAPLGGQPQHF. In this chain, TRBV5-5 is recombined with TRBJ1-5; the D gene is perhaps TRBD1, on 5 matching bases. Inclusive of the bounding cysteine and phenylalanine, the CDR3 is 15 residues long. Just the 45-base CDR3 DNA is kept, in frame starting at base 1. As encoded in the germline V gene (reference sequence), CDR1 is SGHKS while CDR2 is YYEKEE. Trimming costs V 4 bases and J 6 bases, and their ends lie 17 bases apart.